The present TCR beta chain was sequenced within a study of T cell responses to AZD1222 COVID-19 vaccine. The germline V gene has CDR1 SGDLS and CDR2 YYNGEE. CDR3 size: 14 residues. The ends lost 4 bases at V and 4 bases at J; junction bases unmatched: 5. Data came from immunoSEQ multiplex PCR; TCRdb stores just in-frame clones and leaves some out. The sample records more than 150,000 clones, under 95% being singletons. The receptor was derived from an adult who received the AZD1222 COVID-19 vaccine. Specimen: peripheral blood, collected 28 days after the second AZD1222 dose. The J gene is TRBJ1-5, the V gene TRBV9; 7 bases match TRBD1. The CDR3 DNA sequence: TGTGCCAGCAGCTCTTCAGGGGGAAATCAGCCCCAGCATTTT. It encodes CASSSSGGNQPQHF.